This T cell receptor beta chain was sequenced in a study of blood T cell repertoires in COVID-19. Study details: Sources were T cells, B-cell-depleted T cells, or PBMCs; the material itself was cDNA or gDNA.

CDR3 length equals 16 residues. As originally analysed: Amplifying reference gene primers gave estimates of nucleated cell counts. TCRdb keeps only in-frame clones here, not all; method: immunoSEQ multiplex PCR. Clone size and the V and J calls come from that table; the DNA yielded D and trimming. Of roughly 300,000 clones listed, about 90% are singletons. V usage is TRBV12-2 and J usage is TRBJ2-1; TRBD1 is the table's D call, not checked against the DNA. TRBV12-2 is designated a pseudogene. The sequence was obtained from a woman aged 50 to 60 who had recovered from COVID-19. Sequenced input: peripheral blood. This chain's CDR3 is CASRLSGDRACNEQFF. Here the CDR3 DNA reads TGTGCAAGTCGCTTAAGCGGGGACAGGGCATGTAATGAGCAGTTCTTC.